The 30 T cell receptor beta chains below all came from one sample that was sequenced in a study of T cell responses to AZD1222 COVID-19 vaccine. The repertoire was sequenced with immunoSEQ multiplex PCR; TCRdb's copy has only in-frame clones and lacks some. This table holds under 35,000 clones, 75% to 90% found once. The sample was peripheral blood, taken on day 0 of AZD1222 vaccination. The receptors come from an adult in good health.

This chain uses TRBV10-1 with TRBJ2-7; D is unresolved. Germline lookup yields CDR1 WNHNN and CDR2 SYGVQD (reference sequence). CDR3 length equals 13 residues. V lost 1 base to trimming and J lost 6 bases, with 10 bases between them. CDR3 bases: TGCGCCAGCAGTGAGTGGGTCAATGGCGAGCAGTACTTC. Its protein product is CASSEWVNGEQYF.

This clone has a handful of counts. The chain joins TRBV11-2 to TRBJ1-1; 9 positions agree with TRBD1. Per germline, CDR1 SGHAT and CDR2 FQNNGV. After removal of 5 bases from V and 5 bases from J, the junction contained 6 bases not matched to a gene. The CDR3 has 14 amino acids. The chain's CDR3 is CASSPTGGGTEAFF. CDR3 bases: TGTGCCAGCAGCCCTACAGGGGGCGGAACTGAAGCTTTCTTT.

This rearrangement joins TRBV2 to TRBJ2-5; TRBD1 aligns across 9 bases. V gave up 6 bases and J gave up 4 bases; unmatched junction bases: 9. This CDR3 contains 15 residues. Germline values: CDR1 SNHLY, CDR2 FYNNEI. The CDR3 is CASSERGTGRETQYF. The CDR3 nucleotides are TGTGCCAGCAGCGAGAGGGGGACAGGGAGAGAGACCCAGTACTTC.

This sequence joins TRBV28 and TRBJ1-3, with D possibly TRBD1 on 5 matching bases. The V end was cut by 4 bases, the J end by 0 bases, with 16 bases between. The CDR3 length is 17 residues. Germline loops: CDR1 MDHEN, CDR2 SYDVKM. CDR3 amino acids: CASSYESGTFSGNTIYF. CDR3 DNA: TGTGCCAGCAGTTATGAATCTGGGACTTTCTCTGGAAACACCATATATTTT.

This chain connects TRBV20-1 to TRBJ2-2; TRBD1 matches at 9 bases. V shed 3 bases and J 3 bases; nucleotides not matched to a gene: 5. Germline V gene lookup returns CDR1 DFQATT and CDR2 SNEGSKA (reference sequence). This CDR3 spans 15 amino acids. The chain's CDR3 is CSASQQGADTGELFF. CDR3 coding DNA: TGCAGTGCTAGTCAACAGGGGGCCGACACCGGGGAGCTGTTTTTT.

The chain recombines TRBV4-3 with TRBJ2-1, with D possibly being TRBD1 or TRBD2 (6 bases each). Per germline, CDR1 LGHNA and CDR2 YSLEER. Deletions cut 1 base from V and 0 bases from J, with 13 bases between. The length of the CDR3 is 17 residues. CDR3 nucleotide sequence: TGCGCCAGCAGCCAAGGGACGGGGGCCAGCTCCTACAATGAGCAGTTCTTC. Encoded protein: CASSQGTGASSYNEQFF.

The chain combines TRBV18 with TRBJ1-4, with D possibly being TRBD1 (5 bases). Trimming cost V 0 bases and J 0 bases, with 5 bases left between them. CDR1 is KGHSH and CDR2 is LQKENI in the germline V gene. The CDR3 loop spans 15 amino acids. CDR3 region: CASSPPGPTNEKLFF. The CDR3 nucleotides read TGTGCCAGCTCACCACCGGGGCCAACTAATGAAAAACTGTTTTTT. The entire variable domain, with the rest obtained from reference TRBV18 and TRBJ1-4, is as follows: NAGVMQNPRHLVRRRGQEARLRCSPMKGHSHVYWYRQLPEEGLKFMVYLQKENIIDESGMPKERFSAEFPKEGPSILRIQQVVRGDSAAYFCASSPPGPTNEKLFFGSGTQLSVL.

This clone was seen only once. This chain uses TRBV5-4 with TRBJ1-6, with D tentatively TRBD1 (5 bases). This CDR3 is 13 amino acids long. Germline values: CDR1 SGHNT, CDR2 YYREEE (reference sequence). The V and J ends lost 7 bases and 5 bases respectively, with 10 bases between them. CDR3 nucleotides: TGTGCCAGCGGAGGACAAAATAATTCACCCCTCCACTTT. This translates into CASGGQNNSPLHF. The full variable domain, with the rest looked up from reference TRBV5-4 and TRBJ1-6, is ETGVTQSPTHLIKTRGQQVTLRCSSQSGHNTVSWYQQALGQGPQFIFQYYREEENGRGNFPPRFSGLQFPNYSSELNVNALELDDSALYLCASGGQNNSPLHFGNGTRLTVT.

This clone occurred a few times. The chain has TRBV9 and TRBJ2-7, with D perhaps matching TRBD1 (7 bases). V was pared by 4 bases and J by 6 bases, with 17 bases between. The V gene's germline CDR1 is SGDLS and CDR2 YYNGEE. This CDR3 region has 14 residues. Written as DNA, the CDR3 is TGTGCCAGCAGCTTAGAATACAGGGGAGGCGAGCAGTACTTC. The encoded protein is CASSLEYRGGEQYF.

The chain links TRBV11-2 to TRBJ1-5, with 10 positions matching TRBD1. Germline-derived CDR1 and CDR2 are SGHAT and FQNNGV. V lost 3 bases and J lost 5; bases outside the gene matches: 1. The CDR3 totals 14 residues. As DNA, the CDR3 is TGTGCCAGCAGCTTTGGACAGGGGGATCAGCCCCAGCATTTT. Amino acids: CASSFGQGDQPQHF.

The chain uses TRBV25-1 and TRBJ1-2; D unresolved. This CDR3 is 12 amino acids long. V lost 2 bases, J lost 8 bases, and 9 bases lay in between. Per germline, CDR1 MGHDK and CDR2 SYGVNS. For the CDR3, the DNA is TGTGCCAGCAGTGAACTTGAATTAGGCTACACCTTC. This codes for CASSELELGYTF.

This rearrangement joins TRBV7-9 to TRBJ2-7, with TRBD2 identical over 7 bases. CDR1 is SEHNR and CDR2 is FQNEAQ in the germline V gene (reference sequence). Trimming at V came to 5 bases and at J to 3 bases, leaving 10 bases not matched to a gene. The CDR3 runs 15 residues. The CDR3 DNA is TGTGCCAGCAGCCCCAGACTAGCTACCCGCTACGAGCAGTACTTC. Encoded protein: CASSPRLATRYEQYF.

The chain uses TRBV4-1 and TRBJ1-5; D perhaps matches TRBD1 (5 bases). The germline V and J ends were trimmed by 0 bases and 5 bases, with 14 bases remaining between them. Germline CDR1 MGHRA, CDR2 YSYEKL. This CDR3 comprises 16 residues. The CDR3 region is CASSQEGGSTDQPQHF. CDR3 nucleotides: TGCGCCAGCAGCCAAGAGGGGGGAAGCACAGATCAGCCCCAGCATTTT.

CDR3 loop: CASSLSGNQPQHF. CDR3 in DNA: TGTGCCAGCAGCTTATCGGGGAATCAGCCCCAGCATTTT. V gene TRBV13 combines with J gene TRBJ1-5; D call uncertain. The length of the CDR3 is 13 residues. The germline CDR1 and CDR2 sequences are PRHDT and FYEKMQ (reference sequence). The V and J ends lost 2 bases and 4 bases respectively, with 6 bases between them.

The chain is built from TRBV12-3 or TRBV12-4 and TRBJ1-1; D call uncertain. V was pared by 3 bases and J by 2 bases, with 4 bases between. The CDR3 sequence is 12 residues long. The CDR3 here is CASSFSNTEAFF. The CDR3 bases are TGTGCCAGCAGTTTCTCCAACACTGAAGCTTTCTTT.

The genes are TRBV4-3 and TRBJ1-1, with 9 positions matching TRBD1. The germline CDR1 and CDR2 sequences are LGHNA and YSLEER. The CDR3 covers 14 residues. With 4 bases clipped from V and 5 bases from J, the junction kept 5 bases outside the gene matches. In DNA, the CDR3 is TGCGCCAGCAGCCCCGGACAGGGGCTGACTGAAGCTTTCTTT. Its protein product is CASSPGQGLTEAFF.

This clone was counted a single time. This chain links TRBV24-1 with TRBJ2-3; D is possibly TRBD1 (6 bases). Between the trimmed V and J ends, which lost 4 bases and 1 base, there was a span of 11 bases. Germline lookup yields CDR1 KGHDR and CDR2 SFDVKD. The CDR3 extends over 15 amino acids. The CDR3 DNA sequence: TGTGCCACCAGTGACCCGGCAGGGGGCACAGATACGCAGTATTTT. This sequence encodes CATSDPAGGTDTQYF.

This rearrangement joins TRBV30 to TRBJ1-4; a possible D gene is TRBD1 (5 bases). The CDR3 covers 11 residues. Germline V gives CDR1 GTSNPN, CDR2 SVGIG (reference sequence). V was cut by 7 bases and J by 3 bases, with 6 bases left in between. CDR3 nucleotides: TGTGCCTCGGGGGCTAATGAAAAACTGTTTTTT. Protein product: CASGANEKLFF.

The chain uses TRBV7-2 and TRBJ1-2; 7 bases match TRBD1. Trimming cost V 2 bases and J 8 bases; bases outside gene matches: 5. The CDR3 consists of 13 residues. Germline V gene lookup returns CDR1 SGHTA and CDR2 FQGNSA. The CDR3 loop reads CASSLTGDGGYTF. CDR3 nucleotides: TGTGCCAGCAGCTTAACAGGGGACGGCGGCTACACCTTC. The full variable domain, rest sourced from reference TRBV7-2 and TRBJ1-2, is GAGVSQSPSNKVTEKGKDVELRCDPISGHTALYWYRQSLGQGLEFLIYFQGNSAPDKSGLPSDRFSAERTGGSVSTLTIQRTQQEDSAVYLCASSLTGDGGYTFGSGTRLTVV.

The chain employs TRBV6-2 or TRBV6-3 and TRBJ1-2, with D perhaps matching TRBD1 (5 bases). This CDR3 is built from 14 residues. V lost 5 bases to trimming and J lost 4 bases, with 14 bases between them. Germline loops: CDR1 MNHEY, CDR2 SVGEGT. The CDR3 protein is CASSLGQGLYGYTF. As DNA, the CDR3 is TGTGCCAGCAGTCTGGGGCAGGGACTCTATGGCTACACCTTC.

The CDR3: CASRHRTDYTTNEKLFF. In DNA, the CDR3 is TGTGCCAGCAGGCACCGGACAGACTATACAACTAATGAAAAACTGTTTTTT. The chain has TRBV28 and TRBJ1-4; a possible D gene is TRBD1 (6 bases). Trimming stripped 6 bases from V and 0 bases from J, with 17 bases between. Germline-derived CDR1 and CDR2 are MDHEN and SYDVKM. The CDR3 contains 17 residues.

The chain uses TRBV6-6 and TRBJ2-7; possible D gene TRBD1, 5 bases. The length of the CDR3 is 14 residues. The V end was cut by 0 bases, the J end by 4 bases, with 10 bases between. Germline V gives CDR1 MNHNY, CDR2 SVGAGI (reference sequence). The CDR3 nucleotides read TGTGCCAGCAGTTACTCGGGGCAGAAATACGAGCAGTACTTC. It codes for CASSYSGQKYEQYF.

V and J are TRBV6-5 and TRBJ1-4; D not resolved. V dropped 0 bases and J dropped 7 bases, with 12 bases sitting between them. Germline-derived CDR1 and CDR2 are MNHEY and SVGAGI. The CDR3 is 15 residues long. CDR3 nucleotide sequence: TGTGCCAGCAGTTACTCCCCGGAGGTTGGTGAAAAACTGTTTTTT. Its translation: CASSYSPEVGEKLFF.

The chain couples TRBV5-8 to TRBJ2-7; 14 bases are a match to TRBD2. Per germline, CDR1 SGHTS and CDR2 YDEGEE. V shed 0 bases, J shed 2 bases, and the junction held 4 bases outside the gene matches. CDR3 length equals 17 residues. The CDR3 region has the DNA TGTGCCAGCAGCTTGGCCGGGACTAGCGGGAGTACCTACGAGCAGTACTTC. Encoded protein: CASSLAGTSGSTYEQYF. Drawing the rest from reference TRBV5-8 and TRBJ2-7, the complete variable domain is EAGVTQSPTHLIKTRGQQATLRCSPISGHTSVYWYQQALGLGLQFLLWYDEGEERNRGNFPPRFSGRQFPNYSSELNVNALELEDSALYLCASSLAGTSGSTYEQYFGPGTRLTVT.

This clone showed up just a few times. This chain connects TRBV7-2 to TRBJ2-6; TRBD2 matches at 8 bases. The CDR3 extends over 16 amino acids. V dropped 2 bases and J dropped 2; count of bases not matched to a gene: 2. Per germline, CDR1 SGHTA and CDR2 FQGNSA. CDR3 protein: CASSLSAGAGANVLTF. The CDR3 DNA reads TGTGCCAGCAGCTTATCAGCGGGGGCTGGGGCCAACGTCCTGACTTTC.

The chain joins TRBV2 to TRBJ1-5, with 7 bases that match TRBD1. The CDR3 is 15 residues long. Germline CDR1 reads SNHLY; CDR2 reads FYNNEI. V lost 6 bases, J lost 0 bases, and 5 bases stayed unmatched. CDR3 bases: TGTGCCAGCAGAGCGGACAGGTATAGCAATCAGCCCCAGCATTTT. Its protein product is CASRADRYSNQPQHF.

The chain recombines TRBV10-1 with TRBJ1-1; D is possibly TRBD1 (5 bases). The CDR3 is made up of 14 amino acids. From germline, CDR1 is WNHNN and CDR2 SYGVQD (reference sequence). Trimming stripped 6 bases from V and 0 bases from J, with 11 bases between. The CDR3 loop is CASSPGRMNTEAFF. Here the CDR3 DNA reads TGCGCCAGCAGCCCGGGACGAATGAACACTGAAGCTTTCTTT.

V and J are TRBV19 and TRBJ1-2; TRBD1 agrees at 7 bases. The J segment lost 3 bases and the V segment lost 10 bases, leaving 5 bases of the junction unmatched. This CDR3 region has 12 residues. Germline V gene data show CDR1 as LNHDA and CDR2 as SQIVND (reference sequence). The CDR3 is CATDDRDYGYTF. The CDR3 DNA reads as TGTGCCACCGACGACAGGGACTATGGCTACACCTTC.

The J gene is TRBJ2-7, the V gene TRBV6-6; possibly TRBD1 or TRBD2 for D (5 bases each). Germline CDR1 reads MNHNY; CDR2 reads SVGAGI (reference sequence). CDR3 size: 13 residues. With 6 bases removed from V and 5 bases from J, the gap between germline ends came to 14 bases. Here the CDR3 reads CASSLDGDDEQYF. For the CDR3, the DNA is TGTGCCAGCAGCCTCGATGGGGACGACGAGCAGTACTTC.

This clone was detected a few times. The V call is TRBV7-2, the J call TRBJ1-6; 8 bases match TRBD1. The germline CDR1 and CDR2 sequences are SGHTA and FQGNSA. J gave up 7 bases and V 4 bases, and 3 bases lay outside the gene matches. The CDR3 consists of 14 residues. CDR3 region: CASSYGQGNSPLHF. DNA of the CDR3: TGTGCCAGCAGCTACGGACAGGGAAATTCACCCCTCCACTTT.